This T cell receptor (beta chain) was identified during a study of T cells in Graves' hyperthyroidism and ophthalmopathy. Findings of the study overall: Most clonotypes expanded in thyroid above 0.001 were likewise present in blood.

Template material for amplifying TCR beta CDR3 regions consisted of RNA transcripts. In the first-round RT-PCR of the TCR CDR3, the HTBI primer set was used. In TCRdb, the multiplex PCR reads were re-called with MiXCR into one record per CDR3 protein. The profile covers approximately 330,000 distinct CDR3 sequences, with around 20% appearing a single time and 50% taken by the ten largest. The V end was cut by 2 bases, the J end by 3 bases, with 8 bases between. The CDR3 has 12 residues. Germline-derived CDR1 and CDR2 are DFQATT and SNEGSKA (reference sequence). This clonotype has a count of ten or more. What it binds is unknown.

Sequenced sample: blood. The clonotype originates from a woman in her fifties or sixties with Graves' hyperthyroidism. V gene TRBV20-1 combines with J gene TRBJ2-7; a possible D gene is TRBD1 (5 bases). CDR3 amino acids: CSARMQGYEQYF. The CDR3 DNA reads TGCAGTGCTAGAATGCAGGGCTACGAGCAGTACTTC.